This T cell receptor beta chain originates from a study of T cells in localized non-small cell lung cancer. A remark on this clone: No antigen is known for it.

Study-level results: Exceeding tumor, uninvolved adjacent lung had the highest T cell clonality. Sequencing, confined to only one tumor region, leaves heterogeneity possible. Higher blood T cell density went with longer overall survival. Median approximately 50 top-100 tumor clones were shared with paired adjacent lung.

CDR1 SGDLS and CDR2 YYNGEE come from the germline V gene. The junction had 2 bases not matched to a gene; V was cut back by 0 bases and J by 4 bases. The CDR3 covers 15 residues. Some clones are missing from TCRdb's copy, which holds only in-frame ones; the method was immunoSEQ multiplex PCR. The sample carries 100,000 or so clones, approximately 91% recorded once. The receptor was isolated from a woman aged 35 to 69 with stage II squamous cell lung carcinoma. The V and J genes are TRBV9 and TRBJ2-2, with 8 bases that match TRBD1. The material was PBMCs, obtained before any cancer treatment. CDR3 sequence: CASSVGQGITGELFF. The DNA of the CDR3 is TGTGCCAGCAGCGTAGGACAGGGGATCACCGGGGAGCTGTTTTTT.